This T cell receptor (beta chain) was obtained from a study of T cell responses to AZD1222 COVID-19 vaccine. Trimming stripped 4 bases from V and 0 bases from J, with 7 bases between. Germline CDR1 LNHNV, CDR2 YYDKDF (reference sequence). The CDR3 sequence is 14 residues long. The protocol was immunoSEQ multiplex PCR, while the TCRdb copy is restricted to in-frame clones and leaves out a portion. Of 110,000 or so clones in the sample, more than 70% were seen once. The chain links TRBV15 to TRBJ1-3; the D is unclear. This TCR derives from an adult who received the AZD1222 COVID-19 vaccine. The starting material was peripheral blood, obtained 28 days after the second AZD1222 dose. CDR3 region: CATSNPSSGNTIYF. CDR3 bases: TGTGCCACCAGCAACCCCAGCTCTGGAAACACCATATATTTT.